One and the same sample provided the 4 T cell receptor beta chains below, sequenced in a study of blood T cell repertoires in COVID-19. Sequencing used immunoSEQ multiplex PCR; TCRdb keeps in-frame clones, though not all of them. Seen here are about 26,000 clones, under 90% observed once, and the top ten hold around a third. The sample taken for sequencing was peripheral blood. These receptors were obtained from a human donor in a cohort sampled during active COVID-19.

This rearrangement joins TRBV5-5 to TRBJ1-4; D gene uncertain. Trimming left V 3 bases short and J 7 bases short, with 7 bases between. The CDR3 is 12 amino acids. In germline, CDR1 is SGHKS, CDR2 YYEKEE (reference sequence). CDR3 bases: TGTGCCAGCAGCTCCCTTCGTGAAAAACTGTTTTTT. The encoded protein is CASSSLREKLFF.

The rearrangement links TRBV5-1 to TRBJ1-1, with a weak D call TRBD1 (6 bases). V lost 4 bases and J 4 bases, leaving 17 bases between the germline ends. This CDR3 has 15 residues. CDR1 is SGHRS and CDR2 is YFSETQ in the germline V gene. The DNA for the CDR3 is TGCGCCAGCAGCCTGGGGGGCGCTTGGGTCACTGAAGCTTTCTTT. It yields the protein CASSLGGAWVTEAFF.

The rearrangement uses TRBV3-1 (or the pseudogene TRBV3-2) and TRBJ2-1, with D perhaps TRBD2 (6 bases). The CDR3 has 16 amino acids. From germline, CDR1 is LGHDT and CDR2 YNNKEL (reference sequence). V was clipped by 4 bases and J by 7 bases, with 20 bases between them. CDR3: CASSLRRRGITNEQFF. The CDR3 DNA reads TGTGCCAGCAGCCTCCGGCGGCGCGGGATAACGAATGAGCAGTTCTTC.

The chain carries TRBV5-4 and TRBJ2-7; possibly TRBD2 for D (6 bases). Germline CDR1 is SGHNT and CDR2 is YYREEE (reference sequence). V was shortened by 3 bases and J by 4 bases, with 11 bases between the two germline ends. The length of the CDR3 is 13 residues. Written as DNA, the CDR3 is TGTGCCAGCAGCTCGGGACTGACTTACGAGCAGTACTTC. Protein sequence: CASSSGLTYEQYF.